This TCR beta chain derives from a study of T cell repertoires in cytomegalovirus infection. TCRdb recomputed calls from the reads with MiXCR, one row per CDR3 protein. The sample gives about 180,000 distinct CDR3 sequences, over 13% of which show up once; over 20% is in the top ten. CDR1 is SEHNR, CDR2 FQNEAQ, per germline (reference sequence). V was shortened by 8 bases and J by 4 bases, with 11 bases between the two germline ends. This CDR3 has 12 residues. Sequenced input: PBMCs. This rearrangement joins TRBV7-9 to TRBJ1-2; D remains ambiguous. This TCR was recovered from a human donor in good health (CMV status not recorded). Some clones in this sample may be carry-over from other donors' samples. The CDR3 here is CASGPGLYGYTF. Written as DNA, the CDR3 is TGTGCCAGCGGCCCAGGACTCTATGGCTACACCTTC.